Presented here are 16 T cell receptor beta chains from one specimen sequenced in a study of shared clonotypes between healthy human individuals. TCRdb's copy holds only in-frame clones and misses some; the assay was immunoSEQ multiplex PCR. The sample carries more than 400,000 clones, about 85% recorded once. The specimen was PBMCs. Receptor source: a woman aged 35 to 49 in good health. Some clones in this sample may be carry-over from other donors' samples.

The CDR3 sequence: CASRGSGVTYEQYF. CDR3 sequence (DNA): TGTGCCAGCAGAGGATCGGGGGTAACCTACGAGCAGTACTTC. The rearrangement links TRBV6-5 to TRBJ2-7; D may be TRBD2 (6 bases). The V gene lost 6 bases and the J gene lost 2 bases, with 14 bases spanning the gap. This CDR3 spans 14 amino acids. Germline assignment: CDR1 MNHEY and CDR2 SVGAGI.

A note on this clone: A far larger clone is just one base off, so this is likely a read error. The chain links TRBV7-6 to TRBJ2-7; D is unresolved. Deletions cut 4 bases from V and 9 bases from J, with 16 bases between. This CDR3 spans 13 amino acids. Looked up from germline, CDR1 is SGHVS and CDR2 is FNYEAQ. CDR3 sequence reads: CASSSLWSSLQYF. CDR3 nucleotide sequence: TGTGCCAGCAGCTCTCTGTGGAGTTCGTTGCAGTACTTC.

The sample holds many counts of this clone. Other DNA sequences from this sample encode an identical CDR3 as well. The gene calls are TRBV2 and TRBJ2-3, with D uncertain. CDR1 and CDR2 from the germline V gene are SNHLY and FYNNEI. V lost 4 bases to trimming and J lost 6 bases, with 14 bases between them. The CDR3 runs to 14 residues. CDR3 residues: CASSGRLRGDTQYF. The CDR3 DNA reads as TGTGCCAGCAGTGGGCGACTCCGAGGTGATACGCAGTATTTT.

This clone has a handful of counts. The gene calls are TRBV13 and TRBJ2-1; 7 bases are shared with TRBD1. The germline CDR1 and CDR2 sequences are PRHDT and FYEKMQ (reference sequence). V gave up 5 bases and J gave up 4 bases; unmatched junction bases: 8. The CDR3 has 15 amino acids. This chain's CDR3 is CASSQAGTAYNEQFF. The DNA for the CDR3 is TGTGCCAGCAGCCAAGCCGGGACAGCGTACAATGAGCAGTTCTTC.

The J gene is TRBJ2-3, the V gene TRBV6-5; a weak D match, TRBD2 (5 bases). V was clipped by 6 bases and J by 7 bases, with 14 bases between them. CDR1 and CDR2 from the germline V gene are MNHEY and SVGAGI. The CDR3 spans 13 residues. CDR3 nucleotides: TGTGCCAGCAGCCCGCGGGTGGGGTATACGCAGTATTTT. Its translation is CASSPRVGYTQYF.

Of note for this clone: This likely reflects a read error, since a far larger clone is one base away. The chain couples TRBV5-4 to TRBJ2-2; tentatively, D is TRBD1 (6 bases). The CDR3 consists of 15 residues. Looked up from germline, CDR1 is SGHNT and CDR2 is YYREEE (reference sequence). CDR3 amino acids: CASSLTGQRIGELSF. DNA for the CDR3: TGTGCCAGCAGCTTGACAGGACAGAGGATCGGGGAGCTGTCTTTT.

V is TRBV5-1 and J is TRBJ2-7; D may be TRBD1 (7 bases). The CDR3 contains 15 residues. CDR1 is SGHRS and CDR2 is YFSETQ in the germline V gene. The V end was cut by 4 bases, the J end by 1 base, with 15 bases between. The CDR3 here is CASSPTGDFSYEQYF. CDR3 nucleotides: TGCGCCAGCAGCCCAACAGGGGACTTTTCCTACGAGCAGTACTTC.

The J gene is TRBJ2-7, the V gene TRBV19, with a possible D match to TRBD2 (6 bases). The length of the CDR3 is 13 residues. The germline V gene has CDR1 LNHDA and CDR2 SQIVND (reference sequence). V dropped 4 bases and J dropped 6 bases, with 13 bases sitting between them. CDR3 in DNA: TGTGCCAGTAGTAAAGACGGAGGGCGCGAGCAGTACTTC. Its translation: CASSKDGGREQYF.

J is TRBJ1-1 and V is TRBV5-6; D gene unclear. There are 13 residues in the CDR3. Trimming shortened V by 2 bases and J by 0 bases, and 5 bases separated the two germline ends. Germline loops: CDR1 SGHDT, CDR2 YYEEEE. The chain's CDR3 is CASSLDMNTEAFF. CDR3 in DNA: TGTGCCAGCAGCTTAGACATGAACACTGAAGCTTTCTTT.

Only one count was recorded for this clone. The genes are TRBV15 and TRBJ1-5; TRBD1 might be the D (6 bases). Trimming cost V 0 bases and J 4 bases, with 16 bases left between them. CDR1 is LNHNV and CDR2 is YYDKDF in the germline V gene (reference sequence). The CDR3 loop spans 17 amino acids. The CDR3 bases are TGTGCCACCAGCAGAGATCTGGGGGGCGCGGGTAATCAGCCCCAGCATTTT. Its translation is CATSRDLGGAGNQPQHF.

The rearrangement links TRBV30 to TRBJ2-7; D remains unclear. CDR3 length equals 12 residues. V lost 0 bases and J lost 4, with 7 bases in between. Germline assignment: CDR1 GTSNPN and CDR2 SVGIG (reference sequence). The CDR3, as DNA: TGTGCCTGGAGTGTACGATATTACGAGCAGTACTTC. Translated: CAWSVRYYEQYF.

In regard to this clone: Other DNA variants within this sample encode the same CDR3. The chain couples TRBV5-1 to TRBJ2-5; the D gene is possibly TRBD1 (5 bases). Germline lookup yields CDR1 SGHRS and CDR2 YFSETQ. CDR3 length: 14 residues. Trimming removed 0 bases at V and 2 bases at J, with 8 bases between. In nucleotides, the CDR3 is TGCGCCAGCAGCTTGGGACAGAATCAAGAGACCCAGTACTTC. Its translation is CASSLGQNQETQYF.

The V gene is TRBV4-1, the J gene TRBJ1-2, with D perhaps matching TRBD1 (5 bases). V was clipped by 3 bases and J by 4 bases, with 15 bases between them. CDR1 and CDR2 from the germline V gene are MGHRA and YSYEKL. The CDR3 contains 15 residues. The DNA of the CDR3 is TGCGCCAGCAGCCAGGGATCGGGACGGAGCTATGGCTACACCTTC. Amino acid sequence: CASSQGSGRSYGYTF.

The gene calls are TRBV6-4 and TRBJ2-3, with D perhaps TRBD2 (6 bases). Trimming took off 2 bases at V and 2 bases at J, with 11 bases between the two ends. The CDR3 is 15 amino acids. Germline lookup yields CDR1 MRHNA and CDR2 SNTAGT. The CDR3 nucleotides read TGTGCCAGCAGTGACGGGGGGACCCCCACAGATACGCAGTATTTT. Translated, it gives CASSDGGTPTDTQYF.

On this clone itself: With a far larger clone one base away, a read error is the likely cause. The chain couples TRBV5-4 to TRBJ2-2; D is tentatively TRBD1 or TRBD2 (5 bases each). Trimming shortened V by 5 bases and J by 4 bases, and 9 bases separated the two germline ends. Germline CDR1 is SGHNT and CDR2 is YYREEE (reference sequence). The CDR3 has 13 residues. CDR3: CASRRGSTGELFF. For the CDR3, the DNA is TGTGCCAGCAGGAGGGGTAGCACCGGGGAGCTGTTTTTT.

The table lists this clone with a count of one. The chain combines TRBV6-5 with TRBJ2-1, with TRBD1 matching 10 bases. Unmatched junction bases numbered 5, after V lost 7 bases and J lost 5 bases. Germline CDR1 reads MNHEY; CDR2 reads SVGAGI. This CDR3 has 14 amino acids. CDR3 coding DNA: TGTGCCAGCACCCGGACAGGGGGTAACAATGAGCAGTTCTTC. This gives the protein CASTRTGGNNEQFF.